This TCR beta chain was captured by sequencing in a study of identifying expanded T cells in peripheral blood. To note about this clone: Its specificity is unknown. This clone may be a read error of a much larger clone one base away.

The method was immunoSEQ multiplex PCR; TCRdb's version includes in-frame clones alone and lacks a portion of them. The sample gives approximately 91,000 clones, around 88% of which show up once; 4% is in the top ten. Healthy donors had no documented immune events, such as infections, while sampled. CDR1 and CDR2 from the germline V gene are MNHNS and SASEGT. V dropped 1 base and J dropped 0; count of bases not matched to a gene: 1. CDR3 length equals 15 residues. Study-wide results and caveats: Differentially abundant clones: roughly 1.2 between replicates, about 15 at two to three weeks, less than 20 at four.

Material: blood. This chain uses TRBV6-1 with TRBJ2-7; TRBD1 matches 9 bases. The TCR was taken from a person between 18 and 75 years old in good health. The DNA for the CDR3 is TGTGCCAGCAGTGAAGGGACAGGGGACTCCTACGAGCAGTACTTC. It translates to CASSEGTGDSYEQYF.